This TCR beta chain appears in the sequencing data of a study of lymphopenia after photon versus proton radiotherapy. Overall study findings and caveats: In patients who died, overall survival fell as post-nadir TCR diversity dropped more. Under photons, naive T cells and diversity fell while effector/memory populations rose. After lymphocyte nadir, photon-treated repertoires showed oligoclonal expansion, especially CD8+ Temra.

TCRdb's copy holds only in-frame clones and misses some; the assay was immunoSEQ multiplex PCR. Altogether 25,000 to 30,000 clones are present, around 87% being singletons, with the ten largest covering around 47%. This CDR3 has 16 residues. CDR1 is SQVTM, CDR2 ANQGSEA, per germline. The V end was cut by 7 bases, the J end by 3 bases, with 25 bases between. Concerning this clone itself: The antigen remains undetermined.

The source was peripheral blood, collected from a patient treated with proton-based radiotherapy. The receptor comes from an older woman with cholangiocarcinoma. Some clones in this sample may be carry-over from other donors' samples. The V gene is TRBV29-1, the J gene TRBJ2-7; TRBD2 is a possible D gene (6 bases). CDR3: CSAILAKRQIGYEQYF. CDR3 DNA sequence: TGCAGCGCCATACTAGCAAAGAGGCAAATAGGCTACGAGCAGTACTTC.